The rows below give T cell receptor beta chains drawn from one sample of a study of cytomegalovirus exposure and HLA in healthy donors. Here immunoSEQ multiplex PCR was the method, and the copy in TCRdb shows in-frame clones only, minus some. The table records 150,000 to 200,000 clones, 65% to 85% of them present only once. Sequenced: PBMCs. These receptors were obtained from a woman aged 25 to 39 in good health and CMV-seropositive. Each CDR3 is given with its conserved first and last residue.

J | V | CDR3
TRBJ2-7 | TRBV4-1 | CASSQPPEGEGGSSYEQYF
TRBJ1-1 | TRBV5-5 | CASSLFPVNTEAFF
TRBJ2-3 | TRBV9 | CASSVANFGTDTQYF
TRBJ2-5 | TRBV19 | CASSIGTSGGTQPQYF
TRBJ2-1 | TRBV6-5 | CASSPPGLGGSEQFF
TRBJ1-1 | TRBV6-5 | CASSYLGRTGTEAFF
TRBJ1-5 | TRBV7-2 | CASSSQQGYQPQHF
TRBJ1-2 | TRBV10-3 | CATGDRDRGSSYGYTF
. | TRBV6-5 | CASSDRGLASEQYF
TRBJ1-1 | TRBV28 | CASSYTRNTEAFF
TRBJ1-1 | TRBV18 | CASSPQQGNTEAFF
TRBJ1-2 | TRBV5-1 | CASSSLTGEGYTF
TRBJ2-7 | TRBV28 | CASSSMPAVAYEQYF
TRBJ1-1 | TRBV18 | CASSPGTGENTEAFF
TRBJ2-3 | TRBV5-3 | CARSFRLSRADTQYF
TRBJ2-2 | TRBV10-2 | CASSEVGLPNTGELFF
TRBJ2-7 | TRBV9 | CASSPGASSYEQYF
TRBJ1-1 | TRBV19 | CASRDRGLSQTEAFF
TRBJ2-1 | TRBV27 | CASRFRGNEQFF
TRBJ2-5 | TRBV9 | CASSAAGLSMETQYF
TRBJ1-2 | TRBV5-1 | CASSLDTTGGSYGYTF
TRBJ2-3 | TRBV5-8 | CASSRGSTQTDTQYF
TRBJ1-5 | TRBV15 | CATSREQENNQPQHF
TRBJ2-7 | TRBV9 | CASSAGTLPYEQYF
TRBJ2-2 | TRBV5-4 | CASSFTRVLNTGELFF
TRBJ2-5 | TRBV18 | CASSPPTHRGQETQYF